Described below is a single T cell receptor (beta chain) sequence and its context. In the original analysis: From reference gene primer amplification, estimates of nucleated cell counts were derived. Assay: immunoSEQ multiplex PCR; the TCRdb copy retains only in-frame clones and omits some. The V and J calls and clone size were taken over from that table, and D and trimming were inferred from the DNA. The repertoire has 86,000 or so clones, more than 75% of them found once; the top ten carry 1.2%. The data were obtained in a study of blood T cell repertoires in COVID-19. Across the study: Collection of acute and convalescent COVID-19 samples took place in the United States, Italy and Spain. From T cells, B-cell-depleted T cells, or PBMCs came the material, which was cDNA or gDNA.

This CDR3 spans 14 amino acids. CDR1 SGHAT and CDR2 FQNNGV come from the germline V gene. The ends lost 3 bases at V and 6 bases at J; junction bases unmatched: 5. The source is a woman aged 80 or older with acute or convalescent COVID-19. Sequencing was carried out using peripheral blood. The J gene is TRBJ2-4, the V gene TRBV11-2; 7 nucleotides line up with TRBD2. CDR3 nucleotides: TGTGCCAGCAGCTTGAGCGGGGCTATAAACATTCAGTACTTC. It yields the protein CASSLSGAINIQYF.